Following are 5 T cell receptor beta chains from one sample sequenced in a study of T-cell memory formation after mild COVID-19. TCRdb reanalysed the 5' RACE reads using MiXCR and keeps one entry per CDR3 protein. The data hold roughly 500,000 distinct CDR3 sequences, with around 20% observed a single time. The sequencing input was PBMCs or a T cell subset sorted from them (not recorded which). These receptors were obtained from an adult woman who had mild COVID-19 (a few samples of this study predate the infection). Cell type and time point are not known.

The chain uses TRBV12-2 and TRBJ2-7. TRBV12-2 is recorded as a pseudogene. The CDR3 runs to 15 residues. The CDR3 coding sequence is TGTGCAAGTCGCTTACCGCGAATGGCCTCCTACGAGCAGTACTTC. Its protein product is CASRLPRMASYEQYF.

This clonotype showed up many times. The gene calls are TRBV4-2 and TRBJ1-5; 8 bases map to TRBD1. The CDR3 runs to 15 residues. Germline CDR1 and CDR2: LGHNA and YNFKEQ. The V and J ends lost 2 bases and 7 bases, in that order; junction bases with no gene match: 7. The CDR3 spells CASSQTDRGRQPQHF. The CDR3 coding sequence is TGTGCCAGCAGCCAAACTGACAGGGGAAGACAGCCCCAGCATTTT.

The CDR3 spells CASSFVGGTEAFF. In nucleotides, the CDR3 is TGTGCCAGCAGTTTCGTTGGGGGCACTGAAGCTTTCTTT. The chain recombines TRBV12-3 or TRBV12-4 with TRBJ1-1, with TRBD1 as a possible D gene (5 bases). Trimming left V 3 bases short and J 4 bases short, with 9 bases between. There are 13 residues in the CDR3.

This clonotype was observed a handful of times. This chain uses TRBV5-1 with TRBJ2-5, with TRBD1 matching 8 bases. J gave up 4 bases and V 3 bases, and 11 bases lay outside the gene matches. Germline V lookup: CDR1 SGHRS, CDR2 YFSETQ. The CDR3 is made up of 16 amino acids. DNA for the CDR3: TGCGCCAGCAGCTCAGGGGGCCGAAGTTCCCGAGAGACCCAGTACTTC. This codes for CASSSGGRSSRETQYF.

This clonotype was observed a handful of times. The rearrangement joins TRBV4-3 to TRBJ2-1, with D unresolved. Trimming took 3 bases from V and 8 from J, leaving 14 bases between them. The CDR3 contains 14 residues. Germline V gives CDR1 LGHNA, CDR2 YSLEER. CDR3 sequence reads: CASSQGFGLDEQFF. The CDR3, as DNA: TGCGCCAGCAGCCAGGGGTTCGGCCTGGATGAGCAGTTCTTC.